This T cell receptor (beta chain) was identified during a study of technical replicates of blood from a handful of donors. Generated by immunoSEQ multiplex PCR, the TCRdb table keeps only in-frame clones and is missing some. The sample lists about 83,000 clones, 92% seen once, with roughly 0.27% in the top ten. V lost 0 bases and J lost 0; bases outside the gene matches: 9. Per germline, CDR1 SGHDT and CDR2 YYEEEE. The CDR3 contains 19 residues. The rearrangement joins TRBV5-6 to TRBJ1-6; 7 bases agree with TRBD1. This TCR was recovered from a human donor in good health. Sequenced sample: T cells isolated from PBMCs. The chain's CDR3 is CASSLDTGQFFSYNSPLHF. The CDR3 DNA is TGTGCCAGCAGCTTGGATACGGGACAGTTCTTCTCCTATAATTCACCCCTCCACTTT.